Sequencing of this TCR beta chain was carried out in a study of T cell responses to AZD1222 COVID-19 vaccine. Broader study findings: Recipients of two AZD1222 doses showed rising Spike-specific TCR breadth and depth.

The CDR3 is 15 amino acids. Trimming stripped 0 bases from V and 0 bases from J, with 7 bases between. Germline CDR1 reads MNHEY; CDR2 reads SVGAGI. A note on this clone: Its antigen is not identified.

Repertoires were generated with immunoSEQ multiplex PCR, while TCRdb's copy carries only in-frame clones and drops some. The sample comprises some 99,000 clones, approximately 91% of which are singletons, and 10% to 15% rests with the top ten. Material: peripheral blood, obtained on day 0 of MenACWY control vaccination. The TCR sequence derives from an adult in good health. The chain has TRBV6-5 and TRBJ2-3; D is undetermined. The DNA of the CDR3 is TGTGCCAGCAGTTACTCTTATCCTAGCACAGATACGCAGTATTTT. It codes for CASSYSYPSTDTQYF.